Shown below are 26 T cell receptor beta chains from a single sample sequenced in a study of blood T cell repertoires in COVID-19. Clones were read by immunoSEQ multiplex PCR, and TCRdb kept only the in-frame ones, dropping some. The table includes roughly 240,000 clones, about 88% detected once. What was sequenced was peripheral blood. All receptors derive from a man aged 18 to 29 with active or convalescent COVID-19.

This clone was counted between two and nine times. The chain couples TRBV7-9 to TRBJ2-2; 8 bases line up with TRBD1. The V gene's germline CDR1 is SEHNR and CDR2 FQNEAQ (reference sequence). The CDR3 has 15 amino acids. With 5 bases clipped from V and 5 bases from J, the junction kept 7 bases outside the gene matches. The CDR3 loop reads CASSLDRGMTGELFF. The CDR3 coding sequence is TGTGCCAGCAGCCTAGACAGGGGAATGACCGGGGAGCTGTTTTTT.

The chain employs TRBV5-1 and TRBJ2-3, with 11 bases that match TRBD2. From germline, CDR1 is SGHRS and CDR2 YFSETQ. Trimming at V came to 7 bases and at J to 4 bases, leaving 8 bases not matched to a gene. The CDR3 contains 15 residues. This CDR3 reads CASLSGRAESDTQYF. In DNA, the CDR3 is TGCGCCAGCCTTAGCGGGAGGGCCGAATCAGATACGCAGTATTTT. Based on the CDR3 plus reference TRBV5-1 and TRBJ2-3, the full variable domain is KAGVTQTPRYLIKTRGQQVTLSCSPISGHRSVSWYQQTPGQGLQFLFEYFSETQRNKGNFPGRFSGRQFSNSRSEMNVSTLELGDSALYLCASLSGRAESDTQYFGPGTRLTVL.

The chain is built from TRBV27 and TRBJ1-2, with 7 bases aligning to TRBD1. Losses at the gene ends were 6 bases for V and 1 base for J; bases not matched to a gene: 8. The CDR3 loop spans 15 amino acids. The germline CDR1 and CDR2 sequences are MNHEY and SMNVEV (reference sequence). This chain's CDR3 is CASRETGILNYGYTF. The CDR3 nucleotides are TGTGCCAGCAGAGAGACAGGGATCCTTAACTATGGCTACACCTTC.

This clone was recorded a few times. CDR3 nucleotide sequence: TGTGCCAGCAGTCGAAGGACAGGGGGCAACTATGGCTACACCTTC. As protein: CASSRRTGGNYGYTF. The chain combines TRBV6-5 with TRBJ1-2; 11 bases match TRBD1. CDR1 and CDR2 (germline): MNHEY, SVGAGI. Unmatched junction bases numbered 4, after V lost 5 bases and J lost 2 bases. This CDR3 is built from 15 residues.

The chain links TRBV12-5 to TRBJ1-1; weak D call: TRBD1 (6 bases). Germline V CDR1 and CDR2: LGHNT, FRNRAP. The CDR3 is made up of 14 amino acids. The CDR3 DNA reads as TGTGCAATAGGGTGGGGGCTTTCGAACACTGAAGCTTTCTTT. It encodes CAIGWGLSNTEAFF.

This chain uses TRBV6-1 with TRBJ2-7, with 7 bases that match TRBD2. Germline-derived CDR1 and CDR2 are MNHNS and SASEGT. With 0 bases clipped from V and 1 base from J, the junction kept 6 bases outside the gene matches. This CDR3 region has 16 residues. The CDR3 bases are TGTGCCAGCAGTGAAGCCTGGACTAGGTATTCCTACGAGCAGTACTTC. It yields the protein CASSEAWTRYSYEQYF.

This chain uses TRBV19 with TRBJ2-5; TRBD2 agrees at 14 bases. The V and J ends lost 4 bases and 5 bases, in that order; junction bases with no gene match: 3. This CDR3 comprises 15 residues. Germline CDR1 and CDR2: LNHDA and SQIVND (reference sequence). The CDR3, as DNA: TGTGCCAGTAGTAGACTAGCGGGGGGGAGGGAGACCCAGTACTTC. Translation: CASSRLAGGRETQYF.

The gene calls are TRBV24-1 and TRBJ1-5; D uncertain. Germline CDR1 is KGHDR and CDR2 is SFDVKD. The CDR3 has 14 residues. Trimming removed 2 bases at V and 0 bases at J, with 4 bases between. The DNA for the CDR3 is TGTGCCACCAGTGATTACTATAGCAATCAGCCCCAGCATTTT. Translating gives CATSDYYSNQPQHF.

This clone was counted only a few times. The genes are TRBV7-2 and TRBJ2-7, with a tentative D call TRBD2 (6 bases). Germline assignment: CDR1 SGHTA and CDR2 FQGNSA. This CDR3 is built from 14 residues. The V end lost 6 bases, the J end lost 6 bases, and 18 bases lay between the germline ends. This chain's CDR3 is CASSIGLPVREQYF. CDR3 coding DNA: TGTGCCAGCAGTATCGGACTACCGGTCCGCGAGCAGTACTTC. The full variable domain, in which reference TRBV7-2 and TRBJ2-7 provide the parts outside the CDR3, is GAGVSQSPSNKVTEKGKDVELRCDPISGHTALYWYRQSLGQGLEFLIYFQGNSAPDKSGLPSDRFSAERTGGSVSTLTIQRTQQEDSAVYLCASSIGLPVREQYFGPGTRLTVT.

This sequence joins TRBV6-5 and TRBJ2-5; D ambiguous. V lost 6 bases and J 1 base, leaving 3 bases between the germline ends. Germline CDR1 reads MNHEY; CDR2 reads SVGAGI. This CDR3 is 11 amino acids long. CDR3 sequence reads: CASRAQETQYF. The CDR3 DNA follows: TGTGCCAGCAGGGCCCAAGAGACCCAGTACTTC.

This clone appeared a single time. A junction end diverges from the germline sequence, so it may reflect a read error. This rearrangement joins TRBV6-1 to TRBJ1-6; TRBD1 matches 10 bases. This CDR3 is 16 amino acids long. The V gene's germline CDR1 is MNHNS and CDR2 SASEGT. The CDR3: CASGEYQGQGNSPLHF. CDR3 nucleotides: TGTGCCAGCGGTGAATACCAGGGACAGGGGAATTCACCCCTCCACTTT.

This chain joins TRBV5-1 and TRBJ1-4; no clear D. The length of the CDR3 is 13 residues. Trimming removed 2 bases at V and 8 bases at J, with 10 bases between. CDR1 and CDR2 from the germline V gene are SGHRS and YFSETQ. The CDR3 is CASSFDPREKLFF. For the CDR3, the DNA is TGCGCCAGCAGCTTTGACCCGCGGGAAAAACTGTTTTTT.

This clone was seen a handful of times. Other nucleotide sequences from this sample produce the same CDR3. The CDR3 sequence: CASSWGQGSGNTIYF. The CDR3 DNA reads TGTGCCAGCAGCTGGGGACAGGGGTCTGGAAACACCATATATTTT. V is TRBV7-9 and J is TRBJ1-3, with 10 bases identical to TRBD1. This CDR3 is built from 15 residues. With 4 bases clipped from V and 1 base from J, the junction kept 1 base outside the gene matches. Per the germline V gene, CDR1 is SEHNR and CDR2 is FQNEAQ (reference sequence).

V and J are TRBV5-5 and TRBJ1-4, with D possibly TRBD1 on 5 matching bases. Per germline, CDR1 SGHKS and CDR2 YYEKEE (reference sequence). The V gene lost 3 bases and the J gene lost 5 bases, with 8 bases spanning the gap. The CDR3 is made up of 13 amino acids. CDR3 DNA sequence: TGTGCCAGCAGCTGGGGGGGAAATGAAAAACTGTTTTTT. This gives the protein CASSWGGNEKLFF.

The rearrangement links TRBV3-1 (or the pseudogene TRBV3-2) to TRBJ2-6; 11 bases agree with TRBD1. From germline, CDR1 is LGHDT and CDR2 YNNKEL (reference sequence). V trimming: 4 bases; J trimming: 0 bases; junction bases outside the gene matches: 5. This CDR3 region has 18 residues. The CDR3 is CASSPAGTGGSGANVLTF. CDR3 bases: TGTGCCAGCAGCCCCGCCGGGACAGGGGGCTCTGGGGCCAACGTCCTGACTTTC.

The V and J genes are TRBV11-3 and TRBJ1-1; D is ambiguous. V lost 6 bases, J lost 5 bases, and 13 bases lay in between. The CDR3 loop spans 13 amino acids. CDR1 is SGHNT and CDR2 is YENEEA in the germline V gene. CDR3 amino acids: CASRRVLSTEAFF. The CDR3 nucleotides read TGTGCCAGCAGGAGGGTTTTGTCGACTGAAGCTTTCTTT.

The rearrangement uses TRBV10-3 and TRBJ2-5; D possibly corresponds to TRBD1 (6 bases). Germline CDR1 ENHRY, CDR2 SYGVKD. The CDR3 sequence is 16 residues long. V was trimmed by 5 bases and J by 1 base, leaving 17 bases between them. This CDR3 is CAISKTPKTGQETQYF. The CDR3 bases are TGTGCCATCAGTAAAACACCCAAGACAGGCCAAGAGACCCAGTACTTC.

V usage is TRBV14 and J usage is TRBJ2-5; no clear D. V gave up 4 bases and J gave up 2 bases, with 14 bases separating them. Germline lookup yields CDR1 SGHDN and CDR2 FVKESK. CDR3 size: 15 residues. The CDR3 spells CASSPTTSTQETQYF. The CDR3, as DNA: TGTGCCAGCAGCCCCACTACCTCAACGCAAGAGACCCAGTACTTC.

The V gene is TRBV19, the J gene TRBJ2-2, with D possibly matching TRBD2 (6 bases). Trimming shortened V by 0 bases and J by 4 bases, and 18 bases separated the two germline ends. This CDR3 has 18 amino acids. Germline V gene lookup returns CDR1 LNHDA and CDR2 SQIVND (reference sequence). The DNA of the CDR3 is TGTGCCAGTAGTATAGACCCCCCGGGGGTGGGGACCACCGGGGAGCTGTTTTTT. Translation: CASSIDPPGVGTTGELFF.

This clone is a singleton in its sample. This chain joins TRBV4-1 and TRBJ2-1; weak D call: TRBD2 (9 bases). V was pared by 2 bases and J by 8 bases, with 25 bases between. Per germline, CDR1 MGHRA and CDR2 YSYEKL. The CDR3 runs 18 residues. The CDR3 region is CASSQPGQAGGSFDEQFF. In nucleotides, the CDR3 is TGCGCCAGCAGCCAACCGGGACAGGCGGGAGGGAGTTTCGATGAGCAGTTCTTC.

Concerning this clone: A read error may produce the germline difference seen at one junction end. V usage is TRBV11-2 and J usage is TRBJ2-7; TRBD1 matches 7 bases. The V gene's germline CDR1 is SGHAT and CDR2 FQNNGV. The CDR3 extends over 12 amino acids. CDR3 nucleotides: TGTGCCAGCAGCTTCGGGACAGCGTCTACCGAGTTC. It codes for CASSFGTASTEF.

V and J are TRBV4-3 and TRBJ2-2, with 14 bases identical to TRBD2. After removal of 5 bases from V and 5 bases from J, the junction contained 10 bases not matched to a gene. In germline, CDR1 is LGHNA, CDR2 YSLEER. This CDR3 is 18 amino acids long. CDR3 loop: CASSSPGLAGVRTGELFF. The CDR3 nucleotides read TGCGCCAGCAGCTCCCCGGGACTAGCGGGAGTAAGAACCGGGGAGCTGTTTTTT.

V is TRBV7-2 and J is TRBJ2-1; the match to TRBD2 covers 10 bases. In germline, CDR1 is SGHTA, CDR2 FQGNSA. The CDR3 consists of 18 residues. V shed 3 bases and J 5 bases; nucleotides not matched to a gene: 13. CDR3 sequence: CASSFRGLLAGPNNEQFF. CDR3 in DNA: TGTGCCAGCAGCTTCAGAGGGCTACTAGCGGGACCGAACAATGAGCAGTTCTTC. Using reference TRBV7-2 and TRBJ2-1 for the parts outside the CDR3, the full variable domain is GAGVSQSPSNKVTEKGKDVELRCDPISGHTALYWYRQSLGQGLEFLIYFQGNSAPDKSGLPSDRFSAERTGGSVSTLTIQRTQQEDSAVYLCASSFRGLLAGPNNEQFFGPGTRLTVL.

V and J are TRBV30 and TRBJ2-2; D is perhaps TRBD2 (5 bases). The CDR3 loop spans 13 amino acids. Germline V CDR1 and CDR2: GTSNPN, SVGIG (reference sequence). V was pared by 3 bases and J by 4 bases, with 9 bases between. In DNA form, the CDR3 reads TGTGCCTGGAGGAGGGATGGCACCGGGGAGCTGTTTTTT. Translated: CAWRRDGTGELFF.

This chain uses TRBV29-1 with TRBJ1-1; no definite D call. V dropped 3 bases and J dropped 1 base, with 9 bases sitting between them. Germline V gene sequence: CDR1 SQVTM, CDR2 ANQGSEA. This CDR3 region has 13 residues. DNA for the CDR3: TGCAGCGTTGAGAGGGAAGCGAACACTGAAGCTTTCTTT. This encodes CSVEREANTEAFF.

V gene TRBV11-3 combines with J gene TRBJ2-3; D might be TRBD1 (5 bases). There are 14 residues in the CDR3. Trimming shortened V by 1 base and J by 3 bases, and 8 bases separated the two germline ends. The germline V gene encodes CDR1 SGHNT and CDR2 YENEEA. The DNA of the CDR3 is TGTGCCAGCAGCTTAGGGGGCAGAACAGATACGCAGTATTTT. Its translation: CASSLGGRTDTQYF.